Presented here are 2 T cell receptor beta chains from one specimen sequenced in a study of beta chain features in type 1 diabetes. Expressed TCRB transcripts were sequenced because the isolated RNA had all been reverse transcribed beforehand. Repertoires were generated with immunoSEQ multiplex PCR, while TCRdb's copy carries only in-frame clones and drops some. The table has around 500,000 clones, 25% to 35% seen once; the top ten hold around 0.065%. The specimen sequenced was naive CD4+ T cells from blood. The receptors shown here come from a young man in good health.

The chain employs TRBV2 and TRBJ2-7, with 9 positions matching TRBD1. V gave up 2 bases and J gave up 6 bases; unmatched junction bases: 8. Germline CDR1 is SNHLY and CDR2 is FYNNEI. This CDR3 is built from 15 residues. CDR3 sequence reads: CASSEKWDRVGEQYF. The CDR3 DNA reads as TGTGCCAGCAGTGAAAAGTGGGACAGGGTCGGCGAGCAGTACTTC. The whole variable domain, filled in from reference TRBV2 and TRBJ2-7, reads EPEVTQTPSHQVTQMGQEVILRCVPISNHLYFYWYRQILGQKVEFLVSFYNNEISEKSEIFDDQFSVERPDGSNFTLKIRSTKLEDSAMYFCASSEKWDRVGEQYFGPGTRLTVT.

In this sample, this clone turned up a few times. The J gene is TRBJ1-4, the V gene TRBV7-9, with D possibly being TRBD1 (5 bases). Germline V gene sequence: CDR1 SEHNR, CDR2 FQNEAQ (reference sequence). This CDR3 is 16 amino acids long. V was pared by 5 bases and J by 4 bases, with 17 bases between. The CDR3 coding sequence is TGTGCCAGCAGCCAAAGGGGCTCTTTGGGTAATGAAAAACTGTTTTTT. Residues: CASSQRGSLGNEKLFF.